The rows below give T cell receptor beta chains drawn from one sample of a study of T cell responses to AZD1222 COVID-19 vaccine. Profiling relied on immunoSEQ multiplex PCR, and the TCRdb table lists in-frame clones only, not all of them. The table records roughly 120,000 clones, more than 85% of them present only once. The sequencing here drew on peripheral blood, taken on day 0 of AZD1222 vaccination. Receptors originate from an adult in good health. Both conserved end residues are part of each CDR3. D genes are given only for firm matches. The size of a clone is reported for some rows only, either as once, few or many, or as a class for expanded clones.

V: TRBV19
J: TRBJ1-5
size: -
D: TRBD1
CDR3: CASSRKTGPDVGPQHF
DNA: TGTGCCAGTAGTAGAAAGACAGGGCCCGACGTGGGGCCCCAGCATTTT

V: TRBV30
J: TRBJ2-7
size: -
D: -
CDR3: CAWSVGKAYEQYF
DNA: TGTGCCTGGAGTGTAGGGAAGGCCTACGAGCAGTACTTC

V: TRBV13
J: TRBJ2-5
size: -
D: TRBD2
CDR3: CASSSRLAGVQETQYF
DNA: TGTGCCAGCAGCTCCCGTCTAGCGGGAGTTCAAGAGACCCAGTACTTC

V: TRBV19
J: TRBJ1-6
size: -
D: -
CDR3: CASSWGDGGGLNSPLHF
DNA: TGTGCCAGTAGTTGGGGTGACGGAGGGGGATTAAATTCACCCCTCCACTTT

V: TRBV28
J: TRBJ2-1
size: -
D: -
CDR3: CASSTSGTWNEQFF
DNA: TGTGCCAGCAGTACCTCCGGGACGTGGAATGAGCAGTTCTTC

V: TRBV29-1
J: TRBJ2-7
size: -
D: -
CDR3: CSVVGPSYEQYF
DNA: TGCAGCGTTGTTGGCCCCTCCTACGAGCAGTACTTC

V: TRBV10-3
J: TRBJ2-1
size: -
D: -
CDR3: CAIEGSYNEQFF
DNA: TGTGCCATCGAGGGCTCCTACAATGAGCAGTTCTTC

V: TRBV5-6
J: TRBJ1-5
size: -
D: -
CDR3: CASSLERSQPQHF
DNA: TGTGCCAGCAGCTTGGAGCGAAGTCAGCCCCAGCATTTT

V: TRBV7-4
J: TRBJ2-5
size: -
D: TRBD1
CDR3: CASSNRDRIQETQYF
DNA: TGTGCCAGCAGCAACCGGGACAGGATCCAAGAGACCCAGTACTTC

V: TRBV4-1
J: TRBJ1-3
size: -
D: -
CDR3: CASSQGIGVGNTIYF
DNA: TGCGCCAGCAGCCAAGGGATAGGGGTTGGAAACACCATATATTTT

V: TRBV12-5
J: TRBJ1-1
size: -
D: -
CDR3: CASARGEGMNTEAFF
DNA: TGTGCTAGTGCCCGGGGAGAGGGGATGAACACTGAAGCTTTCTTT

V: TRBV12-5
J: TRBJ1-1
size: -
D: -
CDR3: CASGLGLSEAFF
DNA: TGTGCTAGTGGTCTGGGCCTTTCTGAAGCTTTCTTT

V: TRBV9
J: TRBJ2-7
size: once
D: -
CDR3: CASSVEGNPYEQYF
DNA: TGTGCCAGCAGCGTAGAGGGGAACCCCTACGAGCAGTACTTC

V: TRBV18
J: TRBJ2-6
size: -
D: TRBD1
CDR3: CASSAGQGTRSGANVLTF
DNA: TGTGCCAGCTCAGCCGGACAGGGGACGAGGTCTGGGGCCAACGTCCTGACTTTC

V: TRBV30
J: TRBJ2-2
size: -
D: TRBD2
CDR3: CAWAGGISTGELFF
DNA: TGTGCCTGGGCGGGGGGGATCTCGACCGGGGAGCTGTTTTTT

V: TRBV11-3
J: TRBJ2-7
size: -
D: -
CDR3: CASSLGGGGMQYF
DNA: TGTGCCAGCAGCTTAGGGGGTGGGGGAATGCAGTACTTC

V: TRBV2
J: TRBJ1-2
size: -
D: -
CDR3: CASTLEAGIGGYTF
DNA: TGTGCCAGCACTCTTGAGGCAGGGATCGGTGGCTACACCTTC

V: TRBV15
J: TRBJ2-7
size: -
D: TRBD2
CDR3: CATSRDGLSGDYEQYF
DNA: TGTGCCACCAGCAGAGATGGATTGAGCGGGGACTACGAGCAGTACTTC

V: TRBV19
J: TRBJ2-1
size: -
D: TRBD2
CDR3: CASSIQGGRRFHEQFF
DNA: TGTGCCAGTAGTATTCAGGGCGGGAGAAGATTCCATGAGCAGTTCTTC

V: TRBV7-6
J: TRBJ2-6
size: -
D: -
CDR3: CASSSPGSGANVLTF
DNA: TGTGCCAGCAGCTCCCCGGGCTCTGGGGCCAACGTCCTGACTTTC